This T cell receptor (beta chain) comes out of a study of T cell changes during pregnancy in multiple sclerosis. Data came from immunoSEQ multiplex PCR; TCRdb stores just in-frame clones and leaves some out. The sample contains 100,000 or so clones, around 92% of which appear only once. Trimming took 8 bases from V and 4 from J; bases not matched to a gene: 10. From germline, CDR1 is MNHNS and CDR2 SASEGT. This CDR3 has 14 residues. Sample: peripheral blood, taken in the third trimester of pregnancy. The J gene is TRBJ1-1, the V gene TRBV6-1; 7 bases agree with TRBD1. This clonotype was sampled from a female donor with multiple sclerosis, enrolled in a pregnancy study. The CDR3 DNA reads as TGTGCCAGCCTCGTTACAGGGGCGGTCACTGAAGCTTTCTTT. This encodes CASLVTGAVTEAFF.